This T cell receptor beta chain was sequenced during a study of cytomegalovirus exposure and HLA in healthy donors. Overall study: Of all 400 or so donors who were genotyped, roughly 81% belonged to the Caucasian-associated ancestry cluster.

The CDR3 has 15 amino acids. V was clipped by 0 bases and J by 4 bases; unmatched bases: 5. CDR1 and CDR2 (germline): MNHEY, SVGAGI. Points from the study as a whole: Some highly shared sequence variants likely arose as a pipeline artifact. Some TCR beta chains (about 180 of them) were listed as cytomegalovirus-associated.

PCR involved 60 Vbeta and 13 Jbeta primers. Authors' methods: In a later analysis, 79 million or so unique TCR beta chains included roughly 11 million shared by two or more donors. Produced via immunoSEQ multiplex PCR; TCRdb's table is partial and in-frame only. V and J calls and clone size are as listed in that table; D and trimming were resolved from the DNA. The sample records approximately 88,000 clones, roughly 80% being singletons. As concerns this clone: Its antigen is as yet unknown.

This rearrangement joins TRBV6-5 to TRBJ2-7, with 8 bases aligning to TRBD2. This clonotype was obtained from a man aged 25-45 years in good health and CMV-seronegative. The sample was PBMCs. CDR3 amino acids: CASSYSTVAGYEQYF. DNA for the CDR3: TGTGCCAGCAGTTACTCGACCGTAGCGGGGTACGAGCAGTACTTC.